This T cell receptor beta chain derives from a study of graft-versus-host responses after intestinal transplantation. Study findings and constraints: Recipient marrow harbored GvH clones, some of which surfaced first in ileum or blood.

Germline V CDR1 and CDR2: MNHEY, SMNVEV (reference sequence). Trimming took 0 bases from V and 6 from J, leaving 11 bases between them. CDR3 length: 14 residues. Data came from immunoSEQ multiplex PCR; TCRdb stores just in-frame clones and leaves some out. Of more than 85,000 clones in the sample, about 93% were seen once. Comments on this clone: Its antigen is not known.

The starting material was unstimulated CD8+ T cells sorted from spleen or lymph node cells, obtained before intestinal transplant. The clonotype comes from a human donor who received an intestinal transplant. This chain uses TRBV27 with TRBJ1-1; D remains unclear. CDR3 sequence: CASSLSLGFPEAFF. The CDR3, as DNA: TGTGCCAGCAGTTTATCGTTAGGGTTCCCTGAAGCTTTCTTT.